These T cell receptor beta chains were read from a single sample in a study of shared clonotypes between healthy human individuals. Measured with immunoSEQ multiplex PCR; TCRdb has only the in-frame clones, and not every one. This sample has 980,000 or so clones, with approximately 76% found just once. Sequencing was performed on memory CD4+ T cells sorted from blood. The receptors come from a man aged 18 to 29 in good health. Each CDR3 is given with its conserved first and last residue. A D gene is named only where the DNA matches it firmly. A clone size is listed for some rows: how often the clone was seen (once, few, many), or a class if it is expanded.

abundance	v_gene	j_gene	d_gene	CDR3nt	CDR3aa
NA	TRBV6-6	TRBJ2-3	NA	TGTGCCAGCAGGAGGGAGGGGGCGATCGATACGCAGTATTTT	CASRREGAIDTQYF
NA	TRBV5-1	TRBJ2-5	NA	TGCGCCAGCGGCCCCCGATCCGGGCCGCAAGAGACCCAGTACTTC	CASGPRSGPQETQYF
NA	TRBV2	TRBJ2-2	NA	TGTGCCAGCAGTGTGATAAACACCGGGGAGCTGTTTTTT	CASSVINTGELFF
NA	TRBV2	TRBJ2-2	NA	TGTGCCAGCAGTGAACAGGTTGGCACCGGGGAGCTGTTTTTT	CASSEQVGTGELFF
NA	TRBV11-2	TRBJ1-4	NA	TGTGCCAGCAGCTTAGCATCAACAGGGTTCCGCCGTCTGTTTTTT	CASSLASTGFRRLFF
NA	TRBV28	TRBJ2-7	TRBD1	TGTGCCAGCAGCCGGACAGGGCGTCCTTACGAGCAGTACTTC	CASSRTGRPYEQYF
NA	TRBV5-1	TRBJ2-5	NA	TGCGCCAGCAGCACGGGACAGGGACTAGCAAGTGGGACCCAGTACTTC	CASSTGQGLASGTQYF
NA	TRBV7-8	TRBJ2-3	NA	TGTGCCAGCAGCTCTTCACTCGATACGCAGTATTTT	CASSSSLDTQYF
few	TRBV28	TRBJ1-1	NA	TGTGCCAGCAGTTTAACCAACACTGAAGCTTTCTTT	CASSLTNTEAFF
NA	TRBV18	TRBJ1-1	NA	TGTGCCAGCTCAGGGGGGCAGAACACTGAAGCTTTCTTT	CASSGGQNTEAFF
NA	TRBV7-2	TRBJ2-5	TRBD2	TGTGCCAGCAGCTTAGGGGGACTAGCGGGAGAGACCCAGTACTTC	CASSLGGLAGETQYF
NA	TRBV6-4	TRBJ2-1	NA	TGTGCCAGCAGTGACGCAGGGAGGAATGAGCAGTTCTTC	CASSDAGRNEQFF
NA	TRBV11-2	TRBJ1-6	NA	TGTGCCAGCAGCCCACGCGGGGGTTCACCCCTCCACTTT	CASSPRGGSPLHF
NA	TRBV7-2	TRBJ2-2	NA	TGTGCCAGCAGCCCTCGGACCCATAACACCGGGGAGCTGTTTTTT	CASSPRTHNTGELFF
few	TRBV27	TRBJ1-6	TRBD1	TGTGCCAGCAGTTTAACCCCTCCTCACAGGGGTTCCAATTCACCCCTCCACTTT	CASSLTPPHRGSNSPLHF
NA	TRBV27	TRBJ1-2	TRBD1	TGTGCCAGCAGTCCCACAGGGGGCGCTCCCTATGGCTACACCTTC	CASSPTGGAPYGYTF
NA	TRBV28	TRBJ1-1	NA	TGTGCCAGCAGTTCGGGACGGGGTAACACTGAAGCTTTCTTT	CASSSGRGNTEAFF
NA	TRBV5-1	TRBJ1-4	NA	TGCGCCAGCAGCTTGGAGGGATTCGGCGAAAAACTGTTTTTT	CASSLEGFGEKLFF
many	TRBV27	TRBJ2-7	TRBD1	TGTGCCAGCAGTCTCCCCGGGACAGGGATGACCCAGCAGTACTTC	CASSLPGTGMTQQYF
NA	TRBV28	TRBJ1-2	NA	TGTGCCAGCAGTTCCCCCGAGGGAACTAACTATGGCTACACCTTC	CASSSPEGTNYGYTF
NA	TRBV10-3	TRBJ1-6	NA	TGTGCCATCAGTGACGACCAAGCTAATAATTCACCCCTCCACTTT	CAISDDQANNSPLHF
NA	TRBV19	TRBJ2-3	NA	TGTGCCAGTAGCTTCCCGAACACAGATACGCAGTATTTT	CASSFPNTDTQYF
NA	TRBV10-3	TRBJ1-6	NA	TGTGCCATCAGTGAGTCGACAGGTGGGGGTAATTCACCCCTCCACTTT	CAISESTGGGNSPLHF
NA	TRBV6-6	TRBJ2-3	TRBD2	TGTGCCAGCAGGCCCACGGGGGGGCGAAGGGAAGATACGCAGTATTTT	CASRPTGGRREDTQYF
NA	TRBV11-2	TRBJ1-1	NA	TGTGCCAGCAGCTTAGAGGAGCAGCACACTGAAGCTTTCTTT	CASSLEEQHTEAFF
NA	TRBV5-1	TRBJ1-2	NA	TGCGCCAGCAGCCCGGGACAAACACCCCACTATGGCTACACCTTC	CASSPGQTPHYGYTF
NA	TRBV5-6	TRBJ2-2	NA	TGTGCCAGCAGCTTGCGGGGAAACACCGGGGAGCTGTTTTTT	CASSLRGNTGELFF
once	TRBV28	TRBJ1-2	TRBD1	TGTGCCAGCAGTCTTAGACAGGGGGCTGGCTACACCTTC	CASSLRQGAGYTF
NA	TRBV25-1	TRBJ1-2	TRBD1	TGTGCCAGCACCCCCCCGGGACAGGGGAGCGGCTACACCTTC	CASTPPGQGSGYTF
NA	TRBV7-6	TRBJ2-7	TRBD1	TGTGCCAGCAGCGTAGGGACAGGGGGTGTGCAGTACTTC	CASSVGTGGVQYF
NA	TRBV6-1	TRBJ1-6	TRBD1	TGTGCCAGCAGTGAAAGTTCCGGGACAGGGAGGTCACCCCTCCACTTT	CASSESSGTGRSPLHF
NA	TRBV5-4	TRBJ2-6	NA	TGTGCCAGCTGGAGGGGTCCGATCTCTGGGGCCAACGTCCTGACTTTC	CASWRGPISGANVLTF
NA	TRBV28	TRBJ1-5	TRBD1	TGTGCCAGCAGTGGACAGGCCCGACGGCGGGCCCAGCATTTT	CASSGQARRRAQHF
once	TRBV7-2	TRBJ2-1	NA	TGTGCCAGCATCCGGGGAGGTAGCGCCTCCTACAATGAGCAGTTCTTC	CASIRGGSASYNEQFF
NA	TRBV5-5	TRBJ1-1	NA	TGTGCCAGCAGCCCAATGGAACAGGGCTACACTGAAGCTTTCTTT	CASSPMEQGYTEAFF
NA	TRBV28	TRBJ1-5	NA	TGTGCCAGCAGTACGGGGCAGGTCTCATCGCATCAGCCCCAGCATTTT	CASSTGQVSSHQPQHF
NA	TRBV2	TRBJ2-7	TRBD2	TGTGCCAGCAGTACAGGACTAGCGGGAGACGGGCAGTACTTC	CASSTGLAGDGQYF
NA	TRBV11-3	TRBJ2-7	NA	TGTGCCAGCAGCCCCTCGGGCCAATACGAGCAGTACTTC	CASSPSGQYEQYF
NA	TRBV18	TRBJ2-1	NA	TGTGCCAGCTCACCACGGTTGGCGGGTTTGGCCTACAATGAGCAGTTCTTC	CASSPRLAGLAYNEQFF
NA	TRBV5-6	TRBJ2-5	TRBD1	TGTGCCAGCAGCCTCCGGACAGGGGGCGCAGAGACCCAGTACTTC	CASSLRTGGAETQYF
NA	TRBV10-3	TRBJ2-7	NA	TGTGCCATCAGTGATCCCGTAAGCTCCTACGAGCAGTACTTC	CAISDPVSSYEQYF
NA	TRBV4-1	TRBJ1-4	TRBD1	TGCGCCAGCAGCCTAACAACAGGGGAGTATGAAAAACTGTTTTTT	CASSLTTGEYEKLFF
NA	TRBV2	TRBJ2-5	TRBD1	TGTGCCAGCAGAGACAGACAGGGGGGATTGGAGACCCAGTACTTC	CASRDRQGGLETQYF
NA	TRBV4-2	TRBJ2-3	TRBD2	TGTGCCAGCAGCCTTAGACGGGGGGGTAGCACAGATACGCAGTATTTT	CASSLRRGGSTDTQYF